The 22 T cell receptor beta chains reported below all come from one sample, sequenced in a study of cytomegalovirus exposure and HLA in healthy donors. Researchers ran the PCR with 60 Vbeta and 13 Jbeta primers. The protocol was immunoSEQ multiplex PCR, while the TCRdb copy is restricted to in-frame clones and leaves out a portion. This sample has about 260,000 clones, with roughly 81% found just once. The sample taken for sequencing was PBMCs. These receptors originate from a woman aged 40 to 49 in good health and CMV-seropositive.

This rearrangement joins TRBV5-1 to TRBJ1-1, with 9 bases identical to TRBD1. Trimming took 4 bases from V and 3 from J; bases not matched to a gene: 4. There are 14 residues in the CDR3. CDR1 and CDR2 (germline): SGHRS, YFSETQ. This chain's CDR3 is CASSSTGGYTEAFF. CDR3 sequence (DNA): TGCGCCAGCAGCAGTACAGGGGGCTACACTGAAGCTTTCTTT.

In DNA, the CDR3 is TGTGCCAGCAGCTTAGTATCACTAGCGACAGATACGCAGTATTTT. Protein sequence: CASSLVSLATDTQYF. V is TRBV7-2 and J is TRBJ2-3, with 7 bases fitting TRBD2. The germline V gene has CDR1 SGHTA and CDR2 FQGNSA. The CDR3 has 15 amino acids. The V and J ends lost 1 base and 3 bases, in that order; junction bases with no gene match: 4.

In DNA, the CDR3 is TGTGCCAGCAGTAAAGGGGCGGGGGGGACTACATTCTCCTACGAGCAGTACTTC. As protein: CASSKGAGGTTFSYEQYF. The rearrangement uses TRBV27 and TRBJ2-7; 9 positions match TRBD2. With V trimmed by 5 bases and J by 0 bases, 14 bases remained unmatched. This CDR3 region has 18 residues. Germline V CDR1 and CDR2: MNHEY, SMNVEV (reference sequence).

CDR3 sequence: CASTPRLAGSGANVLTF. The CDR3 region has the DNA TGTGCCAGCACCCCTCGGCTAGCGGGATCCGGGGCCAACGTCCTGACTTTC. The chain employs TRBV4-2 and TRBJ2-6, with 9 bases fitting TRBD2. The CDR3 consists of 17 residues. Germline CDR1 reads LGHNA; CDR2 reads YNFKEQ. With 7 bases clipped from V and 4 bases from J, the junction kept 11 bases outside the gene matches.

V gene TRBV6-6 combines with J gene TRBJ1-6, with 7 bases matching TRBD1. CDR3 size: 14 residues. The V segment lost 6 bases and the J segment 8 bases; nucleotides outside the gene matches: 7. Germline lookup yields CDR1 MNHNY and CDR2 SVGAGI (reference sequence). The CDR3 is CASSTHRGDSPLHF. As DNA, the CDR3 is TGTGCCAGCAGCACCCACAGGGGAGATTCACCCCTCCACTTT.

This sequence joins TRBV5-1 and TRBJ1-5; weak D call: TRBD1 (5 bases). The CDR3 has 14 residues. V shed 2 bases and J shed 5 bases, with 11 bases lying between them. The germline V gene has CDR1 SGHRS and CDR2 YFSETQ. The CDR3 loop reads CASSFRGGDQPQHF. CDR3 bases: TGCGCCAGCAGCTTCCGTGGGGGGGATCAGCCCCAGCATTTT.

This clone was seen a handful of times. The CDR3 sequence: CASSSAGGLNNQPQHF. CDR3 nucleotide sequence: TGTGCCAGCAGTTCCGCGGGGGGGCTGAACAATCAGCCCCAGCATTTT. The chain has TRBV6-6 and TRBJ1-5; possibly TRBD1 for D (6 bases). Trimming pared 4 bases from V and 3 bases from J, leaving 16 bases between. The CDR3 length is 16 residues. The germline CDR1 and CDR2 sequences are MNHNY and SVGAGI (reference sequence).

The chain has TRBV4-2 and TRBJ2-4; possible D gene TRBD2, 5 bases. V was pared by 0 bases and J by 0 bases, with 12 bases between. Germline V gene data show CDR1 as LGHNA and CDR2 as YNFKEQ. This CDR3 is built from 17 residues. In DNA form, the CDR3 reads TGTGCCAGCAGCCAAGATCGAAGCGGATTAGCCAAAAACATTCAGTACTTC. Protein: CASSQDRSGLAKNIQYF.

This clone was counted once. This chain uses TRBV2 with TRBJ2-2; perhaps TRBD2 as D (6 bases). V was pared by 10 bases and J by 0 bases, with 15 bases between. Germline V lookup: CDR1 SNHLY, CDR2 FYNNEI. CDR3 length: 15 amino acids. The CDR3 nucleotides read TGTGCCACCCGGGGGACGGCTTCGAACACCGGGGAGCTGTTTTTT. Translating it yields CATRGTASNTGELFF.

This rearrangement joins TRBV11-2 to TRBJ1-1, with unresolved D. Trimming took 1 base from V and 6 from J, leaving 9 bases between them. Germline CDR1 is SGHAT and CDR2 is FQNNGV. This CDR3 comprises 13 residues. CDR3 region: CASSLAFGAEAFF. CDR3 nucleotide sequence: TGTGCCAGCAGCTTAGCGTTCGGGGCTGAAGCTTTCTTT.

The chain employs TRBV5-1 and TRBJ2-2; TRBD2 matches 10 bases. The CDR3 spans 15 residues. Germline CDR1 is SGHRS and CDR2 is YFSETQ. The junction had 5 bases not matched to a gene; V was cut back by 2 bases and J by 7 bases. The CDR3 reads CASSLEAGGFGELFF. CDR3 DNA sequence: TGCGCCAGCAGCTTAGAAGCGGGAGGGTTCGGGGAGCTGTTTTTT.

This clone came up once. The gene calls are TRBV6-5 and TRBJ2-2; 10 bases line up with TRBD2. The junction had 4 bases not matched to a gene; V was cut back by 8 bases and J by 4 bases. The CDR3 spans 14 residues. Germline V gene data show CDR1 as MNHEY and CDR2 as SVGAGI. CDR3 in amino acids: CASLAGETTGELFF. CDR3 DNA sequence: TGTGCCAGCCTAGCGGGAGAGACCACCGGGGAGCTGTTTTTT.

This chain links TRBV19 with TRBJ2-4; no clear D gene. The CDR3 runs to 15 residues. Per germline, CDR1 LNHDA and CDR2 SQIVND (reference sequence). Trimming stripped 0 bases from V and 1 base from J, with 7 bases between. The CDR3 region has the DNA TGTGCCAGTAGTATAGAAGCGATTGCCAAAAACATTCAGTACTTC. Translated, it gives CASSIEAIAKNIQYF.

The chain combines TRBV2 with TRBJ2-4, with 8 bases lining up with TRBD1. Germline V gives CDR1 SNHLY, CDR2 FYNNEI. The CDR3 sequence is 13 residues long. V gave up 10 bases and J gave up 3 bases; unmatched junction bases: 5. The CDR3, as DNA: TGTGCCACCGTACAGGGGGACAAAAACATTCAGTACTTC. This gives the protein CATVQGDKNIQYF.

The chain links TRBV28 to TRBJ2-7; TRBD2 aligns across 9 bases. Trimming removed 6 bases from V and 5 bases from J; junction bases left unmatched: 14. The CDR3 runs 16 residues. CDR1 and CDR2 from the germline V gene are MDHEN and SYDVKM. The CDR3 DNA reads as TGTGCCAGCAGCACCCCCAGCGCGGGAGGGCTGGACGAGCAGTACTTC. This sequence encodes CASSTPSAGGLDEQYF.

CDR3 sequence: CSVVPGLAGFTVTDTQYF. The CDR3 DNA is TGCAGCGTGGTACCGGGACTAGCGGGGTTCACGGTCACAGATACGCAGTATTTT. The chain uses TRBV29-1 and TRBJ2-3; 13 bases are shared with TRBD2. V lost 6 bases, J lost 2 bases, and 14 bases stayed unmatched. The CDR3 spans 18 residues. Germline-derived CDR1 and CDR2 are SQVTM and ANQGSEA.

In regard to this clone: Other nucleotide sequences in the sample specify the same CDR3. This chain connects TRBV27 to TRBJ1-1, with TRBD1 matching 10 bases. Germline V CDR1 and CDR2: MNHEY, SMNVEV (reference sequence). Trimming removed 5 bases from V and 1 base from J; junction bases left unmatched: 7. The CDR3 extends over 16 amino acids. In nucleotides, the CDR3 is TGTGCCAGCAGTACCGGACAGGGGGGGAGGAACACTGAAGCTTTCTTT. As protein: CASSTGQGGRNTEAFF.

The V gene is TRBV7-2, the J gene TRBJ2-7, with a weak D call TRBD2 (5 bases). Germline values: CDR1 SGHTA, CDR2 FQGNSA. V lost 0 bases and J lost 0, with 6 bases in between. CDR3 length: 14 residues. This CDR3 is CASSLAAGSYEQYF. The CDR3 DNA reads TGTGCCAGCAGCTTAGCGGCGGGCTCCTACGAGCAGTACTTC.

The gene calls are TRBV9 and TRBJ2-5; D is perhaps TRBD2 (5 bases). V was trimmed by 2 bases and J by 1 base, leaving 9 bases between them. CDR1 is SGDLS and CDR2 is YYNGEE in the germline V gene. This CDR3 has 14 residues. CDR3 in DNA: TGTGCCAGCAGCGTTACGGGATTCCAAGAGACCCAGTACTTC. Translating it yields CASSVTGFQETQYF. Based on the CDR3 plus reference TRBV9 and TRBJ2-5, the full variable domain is DSGVTQTPKHLITATGQRVTLRCSPRSGDLSVYWYQQSLDQGLQFLIQYYNGEERAKGNILERFSAQQFPDLHSELNLSSLELGDSALYFCASSVTGFQETQYFGPGTRLLVL.

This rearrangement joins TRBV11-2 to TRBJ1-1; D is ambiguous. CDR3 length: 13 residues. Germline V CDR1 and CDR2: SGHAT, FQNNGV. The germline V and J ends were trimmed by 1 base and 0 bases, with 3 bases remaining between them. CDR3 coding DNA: TGTGCCAGCAGCTTAGGAGTGAACACTGAAGCTTTCTTT. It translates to CASSLGVNTEAFF.

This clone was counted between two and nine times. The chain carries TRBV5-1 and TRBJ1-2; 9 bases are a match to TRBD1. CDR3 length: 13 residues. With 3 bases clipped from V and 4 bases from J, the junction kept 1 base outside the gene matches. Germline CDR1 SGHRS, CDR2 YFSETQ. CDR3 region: CASSSQGAYGYTF. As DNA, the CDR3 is TGCGCCAGCAGCTCACAGGGGGCCTATGGCTACACCTTC. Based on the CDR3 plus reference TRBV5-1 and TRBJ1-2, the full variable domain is KAGVTQTPRYLIKTRGQQVTLSCSPISGHRSVSWYQQTPGQGLQFLFEYFSETQRNKGNFPGRFSGRQFSNSRSEMNVSTLELGDSALYLCASSSQGAYGYTFGSGTRLTVV.

CDR3 region: CASSLTLAASYNEQFF. The CDR3 DNA sequence: TGTGCCAGCAGCTTAACACTAGCGGCATCCTACAATGAGCAGTTCTTC. This chain uses TRBV7-9 with TRBJ2-1; the match to TRBD2 covers 8 bases. V lost 2 bases and J lost 1; bases outside the gene matches: 4. The V gene's germline CDR1 is SEHNR and CDR2 FQNEAQ (reference sequence). This CDR3 is built from 16 residues.